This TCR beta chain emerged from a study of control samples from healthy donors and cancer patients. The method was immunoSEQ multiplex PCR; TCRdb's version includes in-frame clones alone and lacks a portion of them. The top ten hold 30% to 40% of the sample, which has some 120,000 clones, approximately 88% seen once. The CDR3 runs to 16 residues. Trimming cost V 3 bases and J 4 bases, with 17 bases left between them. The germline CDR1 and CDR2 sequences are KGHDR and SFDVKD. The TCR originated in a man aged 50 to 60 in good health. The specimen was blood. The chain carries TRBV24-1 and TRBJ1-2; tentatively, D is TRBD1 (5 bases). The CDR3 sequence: CATSDPGTVPPYGYTF. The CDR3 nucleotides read TGTGCCACCAGTGATCCGGGGACCGTACCTCCCTATGGCTACACCTTC.